This passage covers 25 T cell receptor beta chains from one sample sequenced in a study of shared clonotypes between healthy human individuals. Profiled with immunoSEQ multiplex PCR; TCRdb holds only in-frame clones, not every one. The sample includes a few million clones, approximately 94% seen only once; the top ten take less than 0.15%. The specimen sequenced was naive CD4+ T cells sorted from blood. Subset: CD45RA+ positively selected. The source of these receptors is a man younger than 30 in good health.

The chain couples TRBV11-1 to TRBJ1-1; a possible D gene is TRBD1 (6 bases). The V and J ends lost 5 bases and 7 bases respectively, with 14 bases between them. This CDR3 has 13 amino acids. Germline loops: CDR1 SGHAT, CDR2 FQDESV (reference sequence). The CDR3 region is CASSLGGAYEAFF. DNA of the CDR3: TGTGCCAGCAGCCTCGGGGGCGCATATGAAGCTTTCTTT.

V is TRBV7-9 and J is TRBJ2-7; D is undetermined. The CDR3 consists of 13 residues. CDR1 SEHNR and CDR2 FQNEAQ come from the germline V gene (reference sequence). Trimming pared 6 bases from V and 0 bases from J, leaving 9 bases between. CDR3 amino acids: CASSPMSSYEQYF. For the CDR3, the DNA is TGTGCCAGCAGTCCCATGAGCTCCTACGAGCAGTACTTC.

As concerns this clone: The sample carries other DNA sequences with the same CDR3. The chain is built from TRBV19 and TRBJ1-1; a weak D match, TRBD1 (6 bases). CDR1 LNHDA and CDR2 SQIVND come from the germline V gene (reference sequence). This CDR3 comprises 12 residues. Trimming shortened V by 6 bases and J by 1 base, and 6 bases separated the two germline ends. This CDR3 is CASSRGNTEAFF. The CDR3 DNA reads as TGTGCCAGTAGCAGGGGGAACACTGAAGCTTTCTTT.

The V call is TRBV10-2, the J call TRBJ1-3; 7 bases agree with TRBD1. V gave up 7 bases and J gave up 4 bases; unmatched junction bases: 7. The CDR3 contains 14 residues. Per the germline V gene, CDR1 is WSHSY and CDR2 is SAAADI. Here the CDR3 DNA reads TGCGCCAGCATCTCGGACAGGATAGGAAACACCATATATTTT. Its protein product is CASISDRIGNTIYF.

J is TRBJ2-3 and V is TRBV30, with 10 bases matching TRBD2. After removal of 8 bases from V and 4 bases from J, the junction contained 9 bases not matched to a gene. This CDR3 is 14 amino acids long. Germline assignment: CDR1 GTSNPN and CDR2 SVGIG (reference sequence). The CDR3 DNA sequence: TGTGCCCAGTGGAGCGGGGGGGTCGCAGATACGCAGTATTTT. This encodes CAQWSGGVADTQYF.

The genes are TRBV28 and TRBJ2-4, with 7 bases aligning to TRBD2. CDR3 length: 13 residues. CDR1 and CDR2 from the germline V gene are MDHEN and SYDVKM. Germline trimming cut 5 bases from V and 8 bases from J; bases unmatched to any gene: 6. CDR3 coding DNA: TGTGCCAGCAGTGAGACTAGCCCGCACATTCAGTACTTC. Translation: CASSETSPHIQYF.

The chain links TRBV4-3 to TRBJ2-1, with D possibly being TRBD2 (5 bases). The germline V gene has CDR1 LGHNA and CDR2 YSLEER. The V end was cut by 1 base, the J end by 7 bases, with 17 bases between. The CDR3 sequence is 16 residues long. Here the CDR3 reads CASSQVTNPILNEQFF. The CDR3 DNA reads as TGCGCCAGCAGCCAAGTGACTAACCCGATACTAAATGAGCAGTTCTTC.

This chain uses TRBV4-1 with TRBJ1-4; D call uncertain. The germline V and J ends were trimmed by 4 bases and 0 bases, with 18 bases remaining between them. Germline values: CDR1 MGHRA, CDR2 YSYEKL. CDR3 length equals 18 residues. DNA for the CDR3: TGCGCCAGCAGCCGCCTGCTCAGTTTGGCAGCAACTAATGAAAAACTGTTTTTT. Translated: CASSRLLSLAATNEKLFF.

The genes are TRBV6-1 and TRBJ1-4; TRBD1 might be the D (5 bases). The CDR3 has 15 residues. Germline V gives CDR1 MNHNS, CDR2 SASEGT. Trimming removed 6 bases at V and 3 bases at J, with 14 bases between. The CDR3 bases are TGTGCCAGCAGAGCGGACCTGGGGGCTAATGAAAAACTGTTTTTT. This translates into CASRADLGANEKLFF.

The rearrangement links TRBV18 to TRBJ2-6; D remains ambiguous. This CDR3 is 21 amino acids long. The V gene's germline CDR1 is KGHSH and CDR2 LQKENI. Trimming took 0 bases from V and 0 from J, leaving 21 bases between them. The CDR3 reads CASSPPGRWHLVGSGANVLTF. The CDR3 DNA follows: TGTGCCAGCTCACCACCGGGCAGGTGGCATTTGGTGGGCTCTGGGGCCAACGTCCTGACTTTC.

Comments on this clone: Additional DNA sequences in this sample encode the identical CDR3. J is TRBJ2-5 and V is TRBV5-4, with D possibly being TRBD1 or TRBD2 (6 bases each). The CDR3 runs 14 residues. Germline V gene sequence: CDR1 SGHNT, CDR2 YYREEE (reference sequence). Trimming removed 0 bases at V and 5 bases at J, with 11 bases between. CDR3 in DNA: TGTGCCAGCAGCTTGGCCGGGGGCGGGGAGACCCAGTACTTC. Protein product: CASSLAGGGETQYF.

V usage is TRBV28 and J usage is TRBJ1-4; D is uncertain. CDR3 size: 13 residues. CDR1 is MDHEN, CDR2 SYDVKM, per germline. Deletions cut 6 bases from V and 8 bases from J, with 13 bases between. CDR3 DNA: TGTGCCAGCAGCCCCGGGCCTAGCGAAAAACTGTTTTTT. This codes for CASSPGPSEKLFF.

The chain is built from TRBV30 and TRBJ1-4; D gene ambiguous. Germline CDR1 is GTSNPN and CDR2 is SVGIG (reference sequence). V lost 5 bases and J 8 bases, leaving 15 bases between the germline ends. The CDR3 is 13 residues long. CDR3 protein: CAWDLPAREKLFF. DNA for the CDR3: TGTGCCTGGGACCTCCCAGCGCGGGAAAAACTGTTTTTT.

The chain joins TRBV19 to TRBJ1-5; D call uncertain. This CDR3 has 14 residues. The V end was cut by 0 bases, the J end by 0 bases, with 3 bases between. Looked up from germline, CDR1 is LNHDA and CDR2 is SQIVND (reference sequence). CDR3 protein: CASSIDSSNQPQHF. The CDR3, as DNA: TGTGCCAGTAGTATAGACAGTAGCAATCAGCCCCAGCATTTT.

V gene TRBV28 combines with J gene TRBJ2-7, with 10 bases that match TRBD1. This CDR3 spans 13 amino acids. The germline V gene has CDR1 MDHEN and CDR2 SYDVKM. J was trimmed by 3 bases and V by 7 bases; bases with no gene match: 3. In nucleotides, the CDR3 is TGTGCCAGCACCCGGGACAGGGGCTACGAGCAGTACTTC. Translated: CASTRDRGYEQYF. Complete variable domain (other parts from reference TRBV28 and TRBJ2-7): DVKVTQSSRYLVKRTGEKVFLECVQDMDHENMFWYRQDPGLGLRLIYFSYDVKMKEKGDIPEGYSVSREKKERFSLILESASTNQTSMYLCASTRDRGYEQYFGPGTRLTVT.

This clone was recorded only once. Other nucleotide sequences in the sample specify the same CDR3. The chain has TRBV5-1 and TRBJ1-1; D remains unclear. Germline CDR1 is SGHRS and CDR2 is YFSETQ. V was cut by 0 bases and J by 1 base, with 7 bases left in between. The CDR3 runs to 14 residues. The CDR3 spells CASSLALSNTEAFF. CDR3 sequence (DNA): TGCGCCAGCAGCTTGGCGCTTTCGAACACTGAAGCTTTCTTT.

The J gene is TRBJ2-7, the V gene TRBV6-5, with TRBD1 identical over 7 bases. The CDR3 is made up of 15 amino acids. V shed 6 bases, J shed 0 bases, and the junction held 8 bases outside the gene matches. Germline CDR1 MNHEY, CDR2 SVGAGI. The DNA of the CDR3 is TGTGCCAGCAGCCGTACGGGACAGACCTCCTACGAGCAGTACTTC. Translated, it gives CASSRTGQTSYEQYF.

This chain links TRBV6-1 with TRBJ2-1, with a tentative D call TRBD1 (5 bases). Trimming removed 6 bases at V and 0 bases at J, with 12 bases between. This CDR3 has 15 residues. Germline lookup yields CDR1 MNHNS and CDR2 SASEGT. CDR3 bases: TGTGCCAGCAGGGAGACAGTTAGCTCCTACAATGAGCAGTTCTTC. Translation gives CASRETVSSYNEQFF.

V is TRBV5-1 and J is TRBJ1-2; no firm D call. V was pared by 5 bases and J by 5 bases, with 13 bases between. Germline V gene data show CDR1 as SGHRS and CDR2 as YFSETQ. This CDR3 comprises 13 residues. The CDR3 region has the DNA TGCGCCAGCAGTGTTAGCGTTTTATATGGCTACACCTTC. Its protein product is CASSVSVLYGYTF.

J is TRBJ2-7 and V is TRBV21-1; the table's D call of TRBD2 was not tested on the DNA. TRBV21-1 is designated a pseudogene. The CDR3 runs 17 residues. The DNA for the CDR3 is TGTGCCAGCAGCAAAGGGACTAGCGGGAGTCCGAGTCACGAGCAGTACTTC. Its protein product is CASSKGTSGSPSHEQYF.

Only one count was recorded for this clone. The sample holds other DNA sequences that translate to the same CDR3. This chain joins TRBV27 and TRBJ2-5, with D unclear. V lost 6 bases to trimming and J lost 1 base, with 9 bases between them. This CDR3 contains 13 residues. CDR1 is MNHEY, CDR2 SMNVEV, per germline (reference sequence). The CDR3 coding sequence is TGTGCCAGCAGCCCTAGGCCCCAAGAGACCCAGTACTTC. Protein product: CASSPRPQETQYF.

The V gene is TRBV7-9, the J gene TRBJ2-1, with 9 positions matching TRBD2. Germline V lookup: CDR1 SEHNR, CDR2 FQNEAQ (reference sequence). The CDR3 is 16 residues long. After removal of 5 bases from V and 8 bases from J, the junction contained 13 bases not matched to a gene. The CDR3 sequence is CASSVTGLASLDEQFF. The CDR3 DNA reads TGTGCCAGCAGCGTAACGGGACTAGCATCTCTTGATGAGCAGTTCTTC.

The gene calls are TRBV2 and TRBJ1-1, with D possibly matching TRBD1 (5 bases). Trimming shortened V by 7 bases and J by 1 base, and 25 bases separated the two germline ends. Germline V lookup: CDR1 SNHLY, CDR2 FYNNEI. CDR3 length equals 18 residues. CDR3 DNA sequence: TGTGCCAGCAACGCCCCGGCAGGGAACACTATCGGGAACACTGAAGCTTTCTTT. Protein sequence: CASNAPAGNTIGNTEAFF. Together with reference TRBV2 and TRBJ1-1, the CDR3 gives the full variable domain: EPEVTQTPSHQVTQMGQEVILRCVPISNHLYFYWYRQILGQKVEFLVSFYNNEISEKSEIFDDQFSVERPDGSNFTLKIRSTKLEDSAMYFCASNAPAGNTIGNTEAFFGQGTRLTVV.

In this sample, this clone turned up once. The V and J genes are TRBV5-1 and TRBJ1-2; 11 bases line up with TRBD1. J gave up 0 bases and V 3 bases, and 7 bases lay outside the gene matches. The CDR3 runs 17 residues. Per the germline V gene, CDR1 is SGHRS and CDR2 is YFSETQ. The CDR3 DNA reads as TGCGCCAGCAGCTCACGGACAGGGGGCGCATCTAACTATGGCTACACCTTC. Its protein is CASSSRTGGASNYGYTF.

The V gene is TRBV7-9, the J gene TRBJ1-4, with a tentative D call TRBD1 (5 bases). Trimming took off 8 bases at V and 6 bases at J, with 19 bases between the two ends. The germline V gene has CDR1 SEHNR and CDR2 FQNEAQ (reference sequence). The CDR3 is made up of 15 amino acids. CDR3 residues: CASSGLGDGDEKLFF. The DNA of the CDR3 is TGTGCCAGCTCTGGTTTGGGGGACGGGGATGAAAAACTGTTTTTT. The complete variable domain, with remaining parts taken from reference TRBV7-9 and TRBJ1-4, reads DTGVSQNPRHKITKRGQNVTFRCDPISEHNRLYWYRQTLGQGPEFLTYFQNEAQLEKSRLLSDRFSAERPKGSFSTLEIQRTEQGDSAMYLCASSGLGDGDEKLFFGSGTQLSVL.